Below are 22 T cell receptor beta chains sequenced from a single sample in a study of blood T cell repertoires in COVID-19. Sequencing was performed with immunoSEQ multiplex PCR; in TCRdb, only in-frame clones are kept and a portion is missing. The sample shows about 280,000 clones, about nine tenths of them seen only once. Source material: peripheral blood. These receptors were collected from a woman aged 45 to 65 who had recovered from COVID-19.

Here the CDR3 reads CASSSTGTRAYEQYF. The CDR3 DNA sequence: TGTGCCAGCAGTTCTACCGGGACTAGGGCCTACGAGCAGTACTTC. The rearrangement links TRBV28 to TRBJ2-7, with 8 bases identical to TRBD2. The germline V gene has CDR1 MDHEN and CDR2 SYDVKM. The V gene end was trimmed by 4 bases and the J gene end by 2 bases; junction bases not matched to a gene: 7. The CDR3 is 15 residues long. Drawing the rest from reference TRBV28 and TRBJ2-7, the complete variable domain is DVKVTQSSRYLVKRTGEKVFLECVQDMDHENMFWYRQDPGLGLRLIYFSYDVKMKEKGDIPEGYSVSREKKERFSLILESASTNQTSMYLCASSSTGTRAYEQYFGPGTRLTVT.

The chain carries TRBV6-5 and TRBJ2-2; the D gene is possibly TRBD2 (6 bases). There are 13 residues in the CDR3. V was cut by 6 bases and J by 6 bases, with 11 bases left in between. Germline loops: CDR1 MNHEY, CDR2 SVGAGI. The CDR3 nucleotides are TGTGCCAGCAGGGGGGAGGCGGCCGGGGAGCTGTTTTTT. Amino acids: CASRGEAAGELFF.

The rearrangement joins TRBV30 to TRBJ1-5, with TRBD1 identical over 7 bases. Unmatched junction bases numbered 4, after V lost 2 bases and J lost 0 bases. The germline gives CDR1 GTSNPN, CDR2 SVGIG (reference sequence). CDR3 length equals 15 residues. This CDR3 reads CAWSTGTDSNQPQHF. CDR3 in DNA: TGTGCCTGGAGTACCGGGACAGATAGCAATCAGCCCCAGCATTTT. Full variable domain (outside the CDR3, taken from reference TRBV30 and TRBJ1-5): SQTIHQWPATLVQPVGSPLSLECTVEGTSNPNLYWYRQAAGRGLQLLFYSVGIGQISSEVPQNLSASRPQDRQFILSSKKLLLSDSGFYLCAWSTGTDSNQPQHFGDGTRLSIL.

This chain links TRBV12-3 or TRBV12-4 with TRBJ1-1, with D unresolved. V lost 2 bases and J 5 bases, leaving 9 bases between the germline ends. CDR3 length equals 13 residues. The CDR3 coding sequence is TGTGCCAGCAGTTTAAACCCGGAGACTGAAGCTTTCTTT. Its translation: CASSLNPETEAFF.

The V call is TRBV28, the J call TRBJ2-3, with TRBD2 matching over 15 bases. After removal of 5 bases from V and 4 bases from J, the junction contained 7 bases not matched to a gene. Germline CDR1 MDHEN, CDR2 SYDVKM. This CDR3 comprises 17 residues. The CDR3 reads CASSPGTSGRWSDTQYF. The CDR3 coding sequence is TGTGCCAGCAGTCCCGGGACTAGCGGGAGGTGGTCAGATACGCAGTATTTT.

The CDR3 DNA is TGTGCCAGCAGCAAGTGTCGGGGAACTGAAGCTTTCTTT. Translated: CASSKCRGTEAFF. This sequence joins TRBV21-1 and TRBJ1-1. TRBV21-1 is assigned pseudogene status. The CDR3 is 13 amino acids.

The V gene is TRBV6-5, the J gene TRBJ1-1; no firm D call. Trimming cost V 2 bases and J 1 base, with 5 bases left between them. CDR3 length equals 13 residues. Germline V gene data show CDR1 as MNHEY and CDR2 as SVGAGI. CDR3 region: CASSYRRNTEAFF. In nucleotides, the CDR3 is TGTGCCAGCAGTTACAGGAGGAACACTGAAGCTTTCTTT.

CDR3 amino acids: CASRLPTSGGAYEQFF. In nucleotides, the CDR3 is TGTGCCAGCAGATTACCGACTAGCGGGGGGGCCTATGAGCAGTTCTTC. V and J are TRBV7-2 and TRBJ2-1; TRBD2 aligns across 14 bases. The CDR3 has 16 amino acids. Losses at the gene ends were 6 bases for V and 8 bases for J; bases not matched to a gene: 9. Germline lookup yields CDR1 SGHTA and CDR2 FQGNSA.

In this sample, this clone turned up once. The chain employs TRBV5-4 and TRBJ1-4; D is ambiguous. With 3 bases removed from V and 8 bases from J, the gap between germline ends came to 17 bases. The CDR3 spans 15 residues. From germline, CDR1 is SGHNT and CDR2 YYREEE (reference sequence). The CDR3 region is CASSSPEIEKEKLFF. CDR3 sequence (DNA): TGTGCCAGCAGCTCTCCGGAGATCGAGAAGGAAAAACTGTTTTTT.

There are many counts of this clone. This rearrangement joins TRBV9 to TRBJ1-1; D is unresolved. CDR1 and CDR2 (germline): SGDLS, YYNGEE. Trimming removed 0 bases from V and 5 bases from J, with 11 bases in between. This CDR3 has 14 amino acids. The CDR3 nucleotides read TGTGCCAGCAGCGTAGCTCGGGTAGGAACTGAAGCTTTCTTT. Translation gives CASSVARVGTEAFF.

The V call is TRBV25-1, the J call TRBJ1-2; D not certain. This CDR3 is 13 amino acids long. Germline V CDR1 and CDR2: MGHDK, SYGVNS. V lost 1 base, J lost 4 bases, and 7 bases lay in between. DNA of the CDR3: TGTGCCAGCAGTGAATCCACAGCCTATGGCTACACCTTC. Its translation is CASSESTAYGYTF.

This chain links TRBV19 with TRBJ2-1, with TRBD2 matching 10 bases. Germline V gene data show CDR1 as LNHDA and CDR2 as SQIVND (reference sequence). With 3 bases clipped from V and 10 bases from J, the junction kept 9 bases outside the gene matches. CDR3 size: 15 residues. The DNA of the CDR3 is TGTGCCAGTAGTATTGGAGCGGGAGGGGGCAGGGAGCAGTTCTTC. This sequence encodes CASSIGAGGGREQFF.

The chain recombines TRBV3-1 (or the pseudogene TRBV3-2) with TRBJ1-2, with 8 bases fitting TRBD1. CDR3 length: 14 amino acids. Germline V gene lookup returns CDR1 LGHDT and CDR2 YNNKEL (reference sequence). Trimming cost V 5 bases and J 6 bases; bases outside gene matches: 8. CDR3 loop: CASSGGQAMDGYTF. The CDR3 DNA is TGTGCCAGCAGCGGGGGACAGGCAATGGATGGCTACACCTTC.

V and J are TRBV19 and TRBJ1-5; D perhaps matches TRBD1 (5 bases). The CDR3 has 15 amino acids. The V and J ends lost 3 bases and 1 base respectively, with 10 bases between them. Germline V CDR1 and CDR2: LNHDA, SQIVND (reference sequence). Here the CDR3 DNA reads TGTGCCAGTAGTATGGGCAGGGTCAGCAATCAGCCCCAGCATTTT. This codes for CASSMGRVSNQPQHF.

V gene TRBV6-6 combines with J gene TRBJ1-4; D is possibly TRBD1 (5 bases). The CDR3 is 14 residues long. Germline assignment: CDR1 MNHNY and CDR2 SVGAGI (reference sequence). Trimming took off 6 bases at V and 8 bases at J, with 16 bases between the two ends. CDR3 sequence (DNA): TGTGCCAGCAGGGTAGGGGCGCAGAGAGAAAAACTGTTTTTT. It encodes CASRVGAQREKLFF.

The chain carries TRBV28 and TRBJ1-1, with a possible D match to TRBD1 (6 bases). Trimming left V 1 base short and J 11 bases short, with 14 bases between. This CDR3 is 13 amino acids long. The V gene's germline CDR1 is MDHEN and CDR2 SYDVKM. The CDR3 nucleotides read TGTGCCAGCAGTTTATTTCGTGGGGGCACGGCTTTCTTT. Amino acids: CASSLFRGGTAFF. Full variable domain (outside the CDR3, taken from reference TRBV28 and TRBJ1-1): DVKVTQSSRYLVKRTGEKVFLECVQDMDHENMFWYRQDPGLGLRLIYFSYDVKMKEKGDIPEGYSVSREKKERFSLILESASTNQTSMYLCASSLFRGGTAFFGQGTRLTVV.

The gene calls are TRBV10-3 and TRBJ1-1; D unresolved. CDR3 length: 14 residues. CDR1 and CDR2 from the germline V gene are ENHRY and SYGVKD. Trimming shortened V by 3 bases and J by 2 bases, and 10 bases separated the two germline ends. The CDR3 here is CAISDIQPNTEAFF. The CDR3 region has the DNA TGTGCCATCAGTGACATACAGCCTAACACTGAAGCTTTCTTT.

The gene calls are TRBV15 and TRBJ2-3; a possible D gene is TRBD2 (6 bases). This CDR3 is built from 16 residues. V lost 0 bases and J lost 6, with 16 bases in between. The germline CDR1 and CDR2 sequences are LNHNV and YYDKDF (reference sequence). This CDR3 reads CATSREGWFGGDTQYF. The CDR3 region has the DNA TGTGCCACCAGCAGAGAGGGCTGGTTCGGAGGGGATACGCAGTATTTT.

The CDR3 region is CASSPEGGLASYNEQFF. The DNA for the CDR3 is TGTGCCAGCAGCCCCGAGGGGGGACTAGCTTCCTACAATGAGCAGTTCTTC. The V gene is TRBV11-2, the J gene TRBJ2-1; 9 bases map to TRBD2. V dropped 5 bases and J dropped 1; count of bases not matched to a gene: 9. The CDR3 sequence is 17 residues long. Germline V gene lookup returns CDR1 SGHAT and CDR2 FQNNGV.

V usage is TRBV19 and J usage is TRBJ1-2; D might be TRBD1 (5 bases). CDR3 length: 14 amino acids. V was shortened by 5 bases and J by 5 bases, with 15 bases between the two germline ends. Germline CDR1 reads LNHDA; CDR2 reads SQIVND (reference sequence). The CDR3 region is CASSDGGAPYGYTF. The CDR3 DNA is TGTGCCAGTAGTGATGGTGGGGCCCCTTATGGCTACACCTTC. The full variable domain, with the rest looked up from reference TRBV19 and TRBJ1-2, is DGGITQSPKYLFRKEGQNVTLSCEQNLNHDAMYWYRQDPGQGLRLIYYSQIVNDFQKGDIAEGYSVSREKKESFPLTVTSAQKNPTAFYLCASSDGGAPYGYTFGSGTRLTVV.

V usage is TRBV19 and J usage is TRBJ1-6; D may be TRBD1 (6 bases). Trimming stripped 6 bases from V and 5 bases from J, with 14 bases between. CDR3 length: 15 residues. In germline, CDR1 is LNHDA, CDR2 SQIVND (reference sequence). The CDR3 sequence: CASRTPGQNNSPLHF. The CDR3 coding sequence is TGTGCCAGTAGGACCCCTGGACAGAATAATTCACCCCTCCACTTT.

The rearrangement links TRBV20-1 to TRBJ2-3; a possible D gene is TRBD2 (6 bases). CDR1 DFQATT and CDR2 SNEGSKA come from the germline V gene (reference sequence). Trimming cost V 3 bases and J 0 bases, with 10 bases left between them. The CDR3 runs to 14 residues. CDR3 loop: CSASAGTSTDTQYF. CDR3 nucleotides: TGCAGTGCTAGTGCGGGAACTAGCACAGATACGCAGTATTTT.